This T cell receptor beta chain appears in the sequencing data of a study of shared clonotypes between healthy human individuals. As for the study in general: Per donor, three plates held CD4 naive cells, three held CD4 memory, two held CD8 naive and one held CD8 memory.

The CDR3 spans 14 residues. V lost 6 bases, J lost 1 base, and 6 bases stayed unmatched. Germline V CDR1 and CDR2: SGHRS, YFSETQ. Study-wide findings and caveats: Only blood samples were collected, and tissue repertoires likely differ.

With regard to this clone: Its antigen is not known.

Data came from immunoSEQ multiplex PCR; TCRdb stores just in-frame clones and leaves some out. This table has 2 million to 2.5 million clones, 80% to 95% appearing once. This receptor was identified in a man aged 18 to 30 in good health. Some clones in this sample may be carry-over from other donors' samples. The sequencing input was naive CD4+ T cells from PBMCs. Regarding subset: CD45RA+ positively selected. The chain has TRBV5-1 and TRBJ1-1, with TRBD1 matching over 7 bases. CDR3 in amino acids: CASTTTGPNTEAFF. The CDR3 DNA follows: TGCGCCAGCACGACGACAGGGCCGAACACTGAAGCTTTCTTT.